These T cell receptor beta chains were read from a single sample in a study of cytomegalovirus exposure and HLA in healthy donors. Produced via immunoSEQ multiplex PCR; TCRdb's table is partial and in-frame only. In the table there are roughly 100,000 clones, roughly two thirds of which are singletons. The material sequenced was PBMCs. These receptors were collected from a man aged 25 to 45 in good health and CMV-seronegative. CDR3s include the opening cysteine and the closing phenylalanine or tryptophan. The D gene is left open where the match is weak. The size entry is marked missing in some rows and otherwise reads once, few, many or a size class.

abundance	v_gene	d_gene	j_gene	CDR3nt	CDR3aa
NA	TRBV10-3	TRBD1	TRBJ1-5	TGTGCCATCAGTCGTCAGGGGGAAGGCAATCAGCCCCAGCATTTT	CAISRQGEGNQPQHF
NA	TRBV19	NA	TRBJ2-4	TGTGCCAGTACTCCCCGGTCGAGGGGGGCCAAAAACATTCAGTACTTC	CASTPRSRGAKNIQYF
few	TRBV6-1	NA	TRBJ1-2	TGTGCCAGCAGTGACCTCTATGGCTACACCTTC	CASSDLYGYTF
NA	TRBV13	NA	TRBJ1-2	TGTGCCAGCAGCTTAACTACGGGGAGGTACACCTTC	CASSLTTGRYTF
NA	TRBV9	TRBD2	TRBJ2-1	TGTGCCAGCAACGTTGTGGGCGGGAGTAATGGTGAGCAGTTCTTC	CASNVVGGSNGEQFF
NA	TRBV5-1	TRBD1	TRBJ2-7	TGCGCCAGCAGCCGAGCCGGGACAGGGCTAGAGCAGTACTTC	CASSRAGTGLEQYF
NA	TRBV7-2	NA	TRBJ2-1	TGTGCCAGCAGCGCCGCCGGGACTTCCTACAATGAGCAGTTCTTC	CASSAAGTSYNEQFF
once	TRBV28	NA	TRBJ1-5	TGTGCCAGCATAGCAGAACCTTTTCAGAATCAGCCCCAGCATTTT	CASIAEPFQNQPQHF
NA	TRBV18	TRBD1	TRBJ1-2	TGTGCCAGCTCAAACGGGACAGCGACGTTATATGGCTACACCTTC	CASSNGTATLYGYTF
NA	TRBV19	TRBD1	TRBJ1-1	TGTGCCAGTAGTACACCGGGACAGGGGTACACTGAAGCTTTCTTT	CASSTPGQGYTEAFF
NA	TRBV7-3	TRBD2	TRBJ2-2	TGTGCCAGCAGCTTCCTAGCGGGAGGGGGGACCGGGGAGCTGTTTTTT	CASSFLAGGGTGELFF
NA	TRBV28	NA	TRBJ2-2	TGTGCCAGCAGCCGGAAGGGGGGGTCCGGGGAGCTGTTTTTT	CASSRKGGSGELFF
NA	TRBV30	TRBD1	TRBJ2-2	TGTGCCTGGAGTGTGGGACAGGGGGCCGGGGAGCTGTTTTTT	CAWSVGQGAGELFF
NA	TRBV27	TRBD1	TRBJ1-1	TGTGCCAGCAGTAGCCGACAGGGAAGTCATACTGAAGCTTTCTTT	CASSSRQGSHTEAFF
NA	TRBV19	TRBD1	TRBJ2-2	TGTGCCAGTAGTTTCCGGGACAGGGTCGTCGGGGAGCTGTTTTTT	CASSFRDRVVGELFF
NA	TRBV4-3	NA	TRBJ1-1	TGCGCCAGCAGCCAAGACTTAGGCCGAAGGTGGGGCGGGGGCACTGAAGCTTTCTTT	CASSQDLGRRWGGGTEAFF
NA	TRBV7-6	NA	TRBJ2-7	TGTGCCAGCAGCCCTCCCATACAGGGAATCTACGAGCAGTACTTC	CASSPPIQGIYEQYF
NA	TRBV5-1	TRBD1	TRBJ2-5	TGCGCCAGCAGCTTATTCACAGGGGCCGGTGAGACCCAGTACTTC	CASSLFTGAGETQYF
NA	TRBV7-9	TRBD1	TRBJ2-1	TGTGCCAGCAGCCGTCGGACAGGGGATCATGAGCAGTTCTTC	CASSRRTGDHEQFF
NA	TRBV10-3	TRBD1	TRBJ2-4	TGTGCCATCAGTGTAGGAGACAGGGGGAGAGGTGGAAACATTCAGTACTTC	CAISVGDRGRGGNIQYF
NA	TRBV5-1	NA	TRBJ2-7	TGCGCCAGCAGCTTGCAGGGGTCGGACGAGCAGTACTTC	CASSLQGSDEQYF
NA	TRBV5-4	NA	TRBJ2-1	TGTGCCAGCAGTTTGTCCGTTGGCAGAACCCACGTCGAGCAGTTCTTC	CASSLSVGRTHVEQFF